The present entry profiles one TCR beta chain with its context. The target antigen is unknown. The DNA input per sorted-subset replicate PCR was 150 to 200 ng, corresponding to some 33,000 T cell genomes. The protocol was immunoSEQ multiplex PCR, while the TCRdb copy is restricted to in-frame clones and leaves out a portion. The sample contains 2 million to 2.5 million clones, approximately 96% of which appear only once. The sample comes from a study of shared clonotypes between healthy human individuals. In the study overall: Contributing individuals were two females and three males aged 18 to 49. Broader study findings: A few donors showed sharing of approximately 5% of naive CD4 clonotypes.

Trimming took 6 bases from V and 2 from J, leaving 12 bases between them. Germline V gene sequence: CDR1 GTSNPN, CDR2 SVGIG (reference sequence). The CDR3 consists of 13 residues. CD4+ cells were split into CD45RA+ naive and CD45RA-negative memory subsets. This clonotype was obtained from a young man in good health. This chain links TRBV30 with TRBJ2-3, with a tentative D call TRBD1 (6 bases). Sequencing was done on a sample of naive CD4+ T cells sorted from blood. Subset: CD45RA+ positively selected. This chain's CDR3 is CACGYRATDTQYF. The CDR3, as DNA: TGTGCCTGTGGGTACAGGGCCACAGATACGCAGTATTTT.